This T cell receptor beta chain stems from a study of blood T cell repertoires in COVID-19. Study-level background: Samples representing acute and convalescent COVID-19 were sourced from the United States, Italy and Spain. Sources were T cells, B-cell-depleted T cells, or PBMCs; the material itself was cDNA or gDNA.

As handled by the study authors: Reference gene primer amplification in the assay estimated nucleated cell counts. Clones were read by immunoSEQ multiplex PCR, and TCRdb kept only the in-frame ones, dropping some. D and trimming come from the DNA, and the V and J calls and clone size come from that table. The sample holds roughly 300,000 clones, roughly 86% seen once. The length of the CDR3 is 14 residues. Germline values: CDR1 LGHNT, CDR2 FRNRAP. V trimming: 1 base; J trimming: 4 bases; junction bases outside the gene matches: 3. This receptor was taken from a man aged 18 to 35 with active or convalescent COVID-19. This chain links TRBV12-5 with TRBJ1-2; 7 positions match TRBD1. The sequencing input was peripheral blood. In nucleotides, the CDR3 is TGTGCTAGTGGTTTGGCGACAGGGATCTATGGCTACACCTTC. Its translation: CASGLATGIYGYTF.